This passage covers 6 T cell receptor beta chains from one sample sequenced in a study of shared clonotypes between healthy human individuals. The method was immunoSEQ multiplex PCR; TCRdb's version includes in-frame clones alone and lacks a portion of them. The table lists some 1.4 million clones, 96% of them singletons. Sequenced material: naive CD4+ T cells sorted from blood. Indicated subset: CD45RA+ positively selected. These TCRs come from a man aged 25 to 45 in good health.

The chain joins TRBV15 to TRBJ2-7; D may be TRBD2 (6 bases). V was trimmed by 1 base and J by 4 bases, leaving 17 bases between them. The length of the CDR3 is 16 residues. Germline V gene sequence: CDR1 LNHNV, CDR2 YYDKDF (reference sequence). The CDR3: CATSRGAGTRSYEQYF. The CDR3 nucleotides are TGTGCCACCAGCAGAGGCGCGGGGACCCGCTCATACGAGCAGTACTTC.

The chain employs TRBV7-2 and TRBJ2-1; unclear D gene. Germline CDR1 SGHTA, CDR2 FQGNSA. The CDR3 is made up of 11 amino acids. V was shortened by 1 base and J by 10 bases, with 5 bases between the two germline ends. The CDR3 sequence: CASSLEWEQFF. CDR3 bases: TGTGCCAGCAGCTTAGAGTGGGAGCAGTTCTTC.

The chain couples TRBV5-1 to TRBJ1-2, with D unclear. Trimming stripped 1 base from V and 5 bases from J, with 12 bases between. The germline gives CDR1 SGHRS, CDR2 YFSETQ. The CDR3 is made up of 14 amino acids. The CDR3 bases are TGCGCCAGCAGCTTGTTGGGAAGATCTTATGGCTACACCTTC. Amino acid sequence: CASSLLGRSYGYTF.

The J gene is TRBJ1-2, the V gene TRBV28; no clear D gene. Trimming left V 5 bases short and J 4 bases short, with 11 bases between. The CDR3 contains 13 residues. Germline V CDR1 and CDR2: MDHEN, SYDVKM. CDR3 in amino acids: CASSQGWSYGYTF. CDR3 DNA sequence: TGTGCCAGCAGTCAAGGATGGAGCTATGGCTACACCTTC.

The chain is built from TRBV5-1 and TRBJ2-1, with 7 bases that match TRBD1. The CDR3 totals 14 residues. The germline V gene has CDR1 SGHRS and CDR2 YFSETQ. With 4 bases clipped from V and 5 bases from J, the junction kept 6 bases outside the gene matches. CDR3 in amino acids: CASSEGTADNEQFF. The DNA of the CDR3 is TGCGCCAGCAGCGAAGGGACAGCAGACAATGAGCAGTTCTTC.

The chain has TRBV15 and TRBJ1-4; the D gene is possibly TRBD1 (5 bases). The V gene's germline CDR1 is LNHNV and CDR2 YYDKDF (reference sequence). The ends were cut back, 3 bases at V and 8 bases at J, with 16 bases in the middle. The CDR3 runs to 15 residues. The CDR3 DNA sequence: TGTGCCACCAGCAGGAGATCAGGGCCGACGGAAAAACTGTTTTTT. The encoded protein is CATSRRSGPTEKLFF.